This T cell receptor beta chain was captured in a study of blood T cell repertoires in COVID-19. Libraries were prepared by immunoSEQ multiplex PCR; TCRdb keeps only in-frame clonotypes and omits some of them. The sample holds approximately 180,000 clones, 87% seen once. This clone was detected only a few times. The sample was peripheral blood. This TCR was sampled from a woman in her sixties or seventies with COVID-19, enrolled during active disease.

The CDR3 nucleotides read TGTGCCAGCACGGGTAACTATGGCTACACCTTC. Residues: CASTGNYGYTF. V gene TRBV28 combines with J gene TRBJ1-2; D call uncertain. The CDR3 has 11 amino acids. The germline V and J ends were trimmed by 7 bases and 1 base, with 4 bases remaining between them. Germline values: CDR1 MDHEN, CDR2 SYDVKM.